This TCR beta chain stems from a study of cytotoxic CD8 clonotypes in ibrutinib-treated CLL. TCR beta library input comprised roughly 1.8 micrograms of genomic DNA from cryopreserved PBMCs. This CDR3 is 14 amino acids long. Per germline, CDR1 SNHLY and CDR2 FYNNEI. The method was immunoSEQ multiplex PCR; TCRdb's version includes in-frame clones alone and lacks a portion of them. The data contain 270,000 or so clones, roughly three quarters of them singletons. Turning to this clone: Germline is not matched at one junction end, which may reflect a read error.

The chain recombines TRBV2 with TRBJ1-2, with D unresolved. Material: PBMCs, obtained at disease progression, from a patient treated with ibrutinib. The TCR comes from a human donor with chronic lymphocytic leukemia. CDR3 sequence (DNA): TGTGCCAGCAGTGCTTTTGTTGCAGGTAAAACCCAAAACTTC. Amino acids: CASSAFVAGKTQNF.